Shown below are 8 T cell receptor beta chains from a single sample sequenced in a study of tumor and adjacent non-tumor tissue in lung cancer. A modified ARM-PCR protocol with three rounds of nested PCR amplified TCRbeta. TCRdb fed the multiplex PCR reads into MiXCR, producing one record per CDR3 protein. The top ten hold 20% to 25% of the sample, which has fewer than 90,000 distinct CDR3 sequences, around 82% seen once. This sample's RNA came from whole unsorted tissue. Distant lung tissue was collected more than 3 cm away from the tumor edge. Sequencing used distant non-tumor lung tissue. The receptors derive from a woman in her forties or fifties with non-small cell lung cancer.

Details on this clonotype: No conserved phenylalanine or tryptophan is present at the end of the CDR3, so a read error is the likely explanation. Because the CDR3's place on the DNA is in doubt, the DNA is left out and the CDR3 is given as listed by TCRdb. The CDR3 is CASGGGLADSYNEEFS. The chain recombines TRBV6-1 with TRBJ2-1; the listed D gene, TRBD2, was not tested against the DNA. Germline lookup yields CDR1 MNHNS and CDR2 SASEGT. The length of the CDR3 is 16 amino acids, counting both ends.

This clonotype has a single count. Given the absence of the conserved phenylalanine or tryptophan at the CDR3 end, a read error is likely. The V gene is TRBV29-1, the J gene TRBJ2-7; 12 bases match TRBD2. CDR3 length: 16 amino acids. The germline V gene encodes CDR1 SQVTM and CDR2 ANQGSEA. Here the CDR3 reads CRVEAPSGRAPYEQYI. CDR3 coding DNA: TGCAGGGTTGAAGCCCCTAGCGGGAGGGCCCCCTACGAGCAGTACATC.

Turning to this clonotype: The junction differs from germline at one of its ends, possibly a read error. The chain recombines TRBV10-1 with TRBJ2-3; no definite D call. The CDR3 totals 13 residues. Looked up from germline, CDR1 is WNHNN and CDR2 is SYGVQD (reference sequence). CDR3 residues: CVSREAGTDTQYF. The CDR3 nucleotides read TGCGTCAGCAGAGAGGCGGGCACAGATACGCAGTATTTT.

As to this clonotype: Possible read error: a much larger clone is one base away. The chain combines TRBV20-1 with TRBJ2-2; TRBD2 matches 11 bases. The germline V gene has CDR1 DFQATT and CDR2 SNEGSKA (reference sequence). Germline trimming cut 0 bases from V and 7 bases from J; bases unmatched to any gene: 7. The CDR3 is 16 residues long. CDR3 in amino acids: CSARDALAGESGELFF. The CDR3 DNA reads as TGCAGTGCTAGAGATGCACTAGCGGGAGAGAGCGGGGAGCTGTTTTTT.

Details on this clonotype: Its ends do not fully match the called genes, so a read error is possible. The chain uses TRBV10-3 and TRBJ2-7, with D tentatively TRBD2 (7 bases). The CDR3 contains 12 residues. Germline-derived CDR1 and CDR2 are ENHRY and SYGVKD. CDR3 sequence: CAVSLQGGGQYF. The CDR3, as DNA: TGTGCCGTCAGCCTACAGGGAGGGGGGCAGTACTTC.

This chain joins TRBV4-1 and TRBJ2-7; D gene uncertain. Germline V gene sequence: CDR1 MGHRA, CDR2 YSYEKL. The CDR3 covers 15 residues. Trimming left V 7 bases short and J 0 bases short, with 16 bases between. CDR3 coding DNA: TGCGCCAGCACCTTACCCGTGACGAACTCCTACGAGCAGTACTTC. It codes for CASTLPVTNSYEQYF.

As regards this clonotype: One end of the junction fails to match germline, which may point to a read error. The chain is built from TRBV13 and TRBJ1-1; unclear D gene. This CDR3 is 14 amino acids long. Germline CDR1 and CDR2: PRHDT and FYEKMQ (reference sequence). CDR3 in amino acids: CASSPFRGNTEVFF. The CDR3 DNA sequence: TGTGCCAGCAGCCCCTTCCGAGGGAACACTGAAGTTTTCTTT.

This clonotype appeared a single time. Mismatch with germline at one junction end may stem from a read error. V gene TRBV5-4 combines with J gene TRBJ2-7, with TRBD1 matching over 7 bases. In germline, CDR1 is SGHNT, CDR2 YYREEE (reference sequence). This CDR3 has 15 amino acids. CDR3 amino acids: CASSRDPGQNYKQYF. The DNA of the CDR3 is TGTGCCAGTAGCCGCGATCCGGGACAGAACTACAAGCAGTACTTC.